This TCR beta chain was captured in a study of human T cells and chemical hapten exposure. Across the study: Variability of per-sample TCR yields stemmed mainly from small differences in pooled library volume. Study-level findings and limits: Unchanged with DPC sensitization were TCRs above 1 in 1000 frequency.

CDR1 and CDR2 from the germline V gene are MNHEY and SVGAGI. J was trimmed by 4 bases and V by 0 bases; bases with no gene match: 4. The CDR3 runs 15 residues. The library tagged individual cDNA molecules with unique molecular identifiers. In the authors' methods: Counting gave a median of roughly 97,000 TCRs per sample, with values ranging from roughly 23,224 to 700,000. TCRdb reanalysed the 5' RACE reads using MiXCR and keeps one entry per CDR3 protein. The V and J calls reflect TCRdb's pipeline rather than the authors' work. The sample carries roughly 110,000 distinct CDR3 sequences, roughly 19% recorded once. Regarding this clonotype: The antigen is unknown.

Total RNA was isolated from whole blood that had not been fractionated. The sequence derives from a human donor in good health. This chain links TRBV6-5 with TRBJ2-3, with TRBD1 matching 7 bases. The CDR3 region is CASSYSRGLADTQYF. CDR3 in DNA: TGTGCCAGCAGTTACTCAAGGGGGCTAGCAGATACGCAGTATTTT.